This T cell receptor beta chain is drawn from a study of T cell responses to AZD1222 COVID-19 vaccine. The study pooled second doses at about 4 or about 12 weeks. Using immunoSEQ multiplex PCR, the repertoire was profiled, and TCRdb retains in-frame clones only, with some absent. This table holds some 150,000 clones, approximately 90% found once. Per the germline V gene, CDR1 is MGHRA and CDR2 is YSYEKL. This CDR3 region has 13 residues. Trimming pared 3 bases from V and 12 bases from J, leaving 18 bases between. This TCR was recovered from an adult who received the AZD1222 COVID-19 vaccine. Sequencing was performed on peripheral blood, taken 28 days after the second AZD1222 dose. The V gene is TRBV4-1, the J gene TRBJ2-7, with D possibly being TRBD1 or TRBD2 (6 bases each). CDR3 sequence reads: CASSHPRSRGLYF. Written as DNA, the CDR3 is TGCGCCAGCAGCCACCCCCGGTCCCGGGGGCTGTACTTC.